A selection of T cell receptor beta chains follows, all from one sample in a study of beta chain features in type 1 diabetes. Here immunoSEQ multiplex PCR was the method, and the copy in TCRdb shows in-frame clones only, minus some. This table holds approximately 15,000 clones, approximately 76% found once. What was sequenced was stem cell memory CD4+ T cells from blood. These receptors were taken from a woman aged 18 to 35 with type 1 diabetes. The CDR3 runs from the conserved cysteine through the conserved F or W. Each record gives: V gene, clone size, D gene, J gene, CDR3 protein, CDR3 DNA. The D gene is left open where the match is weak. Clone size is not always given. Where it is, it says once, few, many or a class for expanded clones.

TRBV5-1	NA	TRBD1	TRBJ1-2	CASSIGWTGIGYTF	TGCGCCAGCAGCATAGGATGGACAGGGATTGGCTACACCTTC
TRBV28	NA	TRBD2	TRBJ2-5	CASSSSGRLQETQYF	TGTGCCAGCAGTTCTAGCGGGAGGCTTCAAGAGACCCAGTACTTC
TRBV12-5	few	NA	TRBJ2-3	CASGLAAKSGTLTPDTQYF	TGTGCTAGTGGTTTGGCAGCGAAGTCGGGGACATTAACCCCAGATACGCAGTATTTT
TRBV5-1	NA	NA	TRBJ1-5	CASSSKQGYNQPQHF	TGCGCCAGCAGCTCTAAACAGGGTTACAATCAGCCCCAGCATTTT
TRBV11-3	NA	NA	TRBJ2-2	CASSIPGTDILFF	TGTGCCAGCAGCATCCCCGGGACTGATATCCTGTTTTTT
TRBV6-6	NA	NA	TRBJ1-5	CASSFRGNQPQHF	TGTGCCAGCAGTTTCCGGGGGAATCAGCCCCAGCATTTT
TRBV10-3	NA	NA	TRBJ2-7	CAISEPSLGGRHQRKQYF	TGTGCCATCAGTGAGCCATCTTTAGGCGGGCGACACCAGAGGAAGCAGTACTTC
TRBV29-1	NA	TRBD1	TRBJ2-7	CSGGQGWPHEQYF	TGCAGCGGGGGACAGGGGTGGCCCCACGAGCAGTACTTC
TRBV7-9	NA	NA	TRBJ2-1	CASSPKTGANNEQFF	TGTGCCAGCAGCCCCAAGACTGGGGCGAACAATGAGCAGTTCTTC
TRBV6-1	NA	TRBD1	TRBJ1-2	CASSDRGLGGYTF	TGTGCCAGCAGTGACAGGGGGCTTGGGGGCTACACCTTC
TRBV5-1	NA	NA	TRBJ2-3	CASSRDTTGTWTDTQYF	TGCGCCAGCAGTCGAGACACTACAGGGACCTGGACAGATACGCAGTATTTT
TRBV19	NA	NA	TRBJ2-3	CASSILGGDTQYF	TGTGCCAGTAGTATCCTGGGGGGAGATACGCAGTATTTT
TRBV5-6	NA	TRBD2	TRBJ2-1	CASSIRLAASGYNEQFF	TGTGCCAGCAGCATAAGACTAGCGGCCTCCGGTTACAATGAGCAGTTCTTC
TRBV28	NA	TRBD1	TRBJ2-1	CASLRTGPGEQFF	TGTGCCAGCTTACGGACAGGGCCTGGTGAGCAGTTCTTC
TRBV28	NA	NA	TRBJ1-1	CASSLEGVLPEAFF	TGTGCCAGCAGTTTAGAGGGGGTGTTACCTGAAGCTTTCTTT
TRBV7-9	NA	TRBD1	TRBJ2-1	CASSRQGAYNEQFF	TGTGCCAGCAGCCGACAGGGGGCTTACAATGAGCAGTTCTTC
TRBV29-1	NA	NA	TRBJ1-1	CSVEGYRNTEAFF	TGCAGCGTTGAAGGCTACAGGAACACTGAAGCTTTCTTT
TRBV11-2	NA	NA	TRBJ2-1	CASKRLVPYEQFF	TGTGCCAGCAAGCGGCTAGTCCCCTATGAGCAGTTCTTC
TRBV10-2	NA	TRBD1	TRBJ1-1	CASRKHSGGNTEAFF	TGCGCCAGCAGAAAGCACTCAGGGGGGAACACTGAAGCTTTCTTT
TRBV7-2	NA	NA	TRBJ1-1	CASSLVRAGEAFF	TGTGCCAGCAGCTTAGTGCGAGCAGGTGAAGCTTTCTTT
TRBV5-1	NA	NA	TRBJ2-1	CASSGRGFHNEQFF	TGCGCCAGCAGCGGGCGAGGGTTCCACAATGAGCAGTTCTTC
TRBV7-9	NA	NA	TRBJ2-2	CASSRGAIELHGELFF	TGTGCCAGCAGCCGCGGGGCAATAGAATTACACGGGGAGCTGTTTTTT
TRBV7-2	NA	NA	TRBJ2-5	CASSSIETQYF	TGTGCCAGCAGCTCAATAGAGACCCAGTACTTC
TRBV2	NA	NA	TRBJ1-2	CASSLAPRGYGYTF	TGTGCCAGCAGCCTGGCCCCCCGTGGCTATGGCTACACCTTC
TRBV6-5	NA	TRBD1	TRBJ1-1	CASSRYRGHTEAFF	TGTGCCAGCAGTAGATACAGGGGGCACACTGAAGCTTTCTTT
TRBV18	few	NA	TRBJ2-5	CASSPGRRETQYF	TGTGCCAGCTCACCAGGGCGCCGAGAGACCCAGTACTTC
TRBV30	NA	NA	TRBJ1-1	CAWKGWTDKNTEAFF	TGTGCCTGGAAGGGATGGACAGACAAAAACACTGAAGCTTTCTTT
TRBV7-9	few	TRBD1	TRBJ1-1	CASSPGQGMNTEAFF	TGTGCCAGCAGCCCCGGACAGGGGATGAACACTGAAGCTTTCTTT
TRBV28	NA	NA	TRBJ1-2	CASSPVQGHFKLF	TGTGCCAGCAGTCCAGTACAGGGACATTTTAAACTCTTC
TRBV2	NA	TRBD2	TRBJ2-1	CASRGTSGRYEQFF	TGTGCCAGCAGGGGGACTAGCGGGAGGTATGAGCAGTTCTTC
TRBV7-2	NA	TRBD2	TRBJ2-1	CASSPSSGSSNEQFF	TGTGCCAGCAGCCCCTCTAGCGGGAGCAGCAATGAGCAGTTCTTC
TRBV19	NA	TRBD2	TRBJ2-1	CASSLRGTSGRARNEQFF	TGTGCCAGTAGTCTGAGAGGTACTAGCGGGAGGGCCAGAAATGAGCAGTTCTTC
TRBV19	NA	NA	TRBJ2-5	CASRPQQGWETQYF	TGTGCCAGTAGGCCCCAGCAGGGTTGGGAGACCCAGTACTTC
TRBV27	NA	TRBD2	TRBJ2-7	CASRPAGGYEQYF	TGTGCCAGCAGGCCAGCGGGAGGGTACGAGCAGTACTTC
TRBV19	NA	TRBD2	TRBJ2-1	CASSIEGTSGYNEQFF	TGTGCCAGTAGTATAGAGGGGACTAGCGGTTACAATGAGCAGTTCTTC
TRBV25-1	NA	NA	TRBJ1-5	CASSEGGYSNQPQHF	TGTGCCAGCAGTGAAGGAGGCTATAGCAATCAGCCCCAGCATTTT
TRBV27	NA	NA	TRBJ1-5	CASSSRGNQPQHF	TGTGCCAGCAGTTCGAGGGGCAATCAGCCCCAGCATTTT
TRBV11-2	NA	NA	TRBJ2-1	CASSRDGAEQFF	TGTGCCAGCAGCCGGGATGGCGCTGAGCAGTTCTTC
TRBV29-1	NA	NA	TRBJ2-1	CSVARIPYNEQFF	TGCAGCGTTGCGCGGATACCCTACAATGAGCAGTTCTTC
TRBV7-2	NA	TRBD2	TRBJ2-3	CASSFYGLLAGGPDTQYF	TGTGCCAGCAGCTTCTACGGACTCCTAGCGGGAGGGCCGGATACGCAGTATTTT
TRBV7-3	few	NA	TRBJ2-7	CASSLTEAPYYEQYF	TGTGCCAGCAGCTTAACAGAAGCTCCCTACTACGAGCAGTACTTC
TRBV5-1	NA	TRBD1	TRBJ1-1	CASSPGTGWNTEAFF	TGCGCCAGCAGCCCTGGGACAGGGTGGAACACTGAAGCTTTCTTT
TRBV19	few	NA	TRBJ2-3	CASRKTGLDTQYF	TGTGCCAGTAGGAAGACAGGATTAGATACGCAGTATTTT
TRBV5-1	NA	TRBD1	TRBJ1-5	CASSLGTGNQPQHF	TGCGCCAGCAGCTTAGGGACAGGTAATCAGCCCCAGCATTTT
TRBV7-2	NA	NA	TRBJ1-1	CASSLANPPGGTEAFF	TGTGCCAGCAGCTTAGCGAATCCGCCGGGAGGGACTGAAGCTTTCTTT